This is a list of T cell receptor beta chains from one sample in a study of control samples from healthy donors and cancer patients. TCRdb's table, derived via immunoSEQ multiplex PCR, lists solely in-frame clones and lacks some. The sample shows 110,000 to 150,000 clones, approximately 94% of them seen only once. Sequencing input: blood. These receptors all stem from a man aged 35 to 55 in good health. CDR3s include the opening cysteine and the closing phenylalanine or tryptophan. D genes are given only for firm matches. A clone size is listed for some rows: how often the clone was seen (once, few, many), or a class if it is expanded.

v_call	d_call	clone_size	j_call	cdr3_aa	cdr3_nt
TRBV6-4	TRBD2	.	TRBJ2-7	CASSETSGYYEQYF	TGTGCCAGCAGTGAGACTAGCGGGTATTACGAGCAGTACTTC
TRBV18	.	.	TRBJ1-4	CASSPGWKVVRGPEKLFF	TGTGCCAGCTCACCAGGGTGGAAGGTGGTGCGGGGCCCCGAAAAACTGTTTTTT
TRBV7-3	.	.	TRBJ2-1	CASSQMGTHNEQFF	TGTGCCAGCAGCCAGATGGGGACTCACAATGAGCAGTTCTTC
TRBV7-6	.	.	TRBJ2-3	CASSLTPASTDTQYF	TGTGCCAGCAGCTTAACCCCAGCTAGCACAGATACGCAGTATTTT
TRBV5-1	TRBD2	once	TRBJ2-2	CASTRVGEGRTGELFF	TGCGCCAGCACCCGCGTGGGGGAGGGCCGGACCGGGGAGCTGTTTTTT
TRBV7-3	.	once	TRBJ2-2	CASSLWSGATGELFF	TGTGCCAGCAGCTTATGGTCAGGAGCCACCGGGGAGCTGTTTTTT
TRBV5-6	.	.	TRBJ2-2	CASSFHREGWTGELFF	TGTGCCAGCAGCTTTCATCGAGAGGGATGGACCGGGGAGCTGTTTTTT
TRBV6-1	.	.	TRBJ1-4	CASSEGGTNEKLFF	TGTGCCAGCAGTGAAGGGGGTACTAATGAAAAACTGTTTTTT
TRBV4-1	TRBD1	few	TRBJ1-1	CASSQVPGQGPDTEAFF	TGCGCCAGCAGCCAAGTCCCGGGACAGGGCCCGGATACTGAAGCTTTCTTT
TRBV29-1	.	.	TRBJ1-5	CSVGSSQPQHF	TGCAGCGTTGGAAGCAGTCAGCCCCAGCATTTT
TRBV28	.	.	TRBJ2-1	CASSSPGRHNEQFF	TGTGCCAGCAGTTCCCCAGGGCGGCACAATGAGCAGTTCTTC
TRBV6-6	.	.	TRBJ1-4	CASSRRREDEKLFF	TGTGCCAGCAGCCGACGCCGGGAGGACGAAAAACTGTTTTTT
TRBV7-8	.	.	TRBJ2-6	CASSLVPGRGSGANVLTF	TGTGCCAGCAGCTTAGTGCCAGGACGAGGATCTGGGGCCAACGTCCTGACTTTC
TRBV2	TRBD2	.	TRBJ2-5	CASRGGLAGEGTQYF	TGTGCCAGCAGAGGGGGACTAGCGGGGGAGGGGACCCAGTACTTC
TRBV6-5	.	.	TRBJ1-1	CASSYQEHTEAFF	TGTGCCAGCAGTTACCAGGAACACACTGAAGCTTTCTTT